Listed below are T cell receptor beta chains from one sample, sequenced in a study of cytomegalovirus exposure and HLA in healthy donors. Clones were sequenced by immunoSEQ multiplex PCR, and TCRdb holds only the in-frame ones, with some missing. The table has some 270,000 clones, 80% seen once. The sample taken for sequencing was PBMCs. All receptors come from a girl aged 2 to 10 in good health and CMV-seronegative. Both conserved end residues are part of each CDR3. A D gene is named only where the DNA matches it firmly. A clone size is listed for some rows: how often the clone was seen (once, few, many), or a class if it is expanded.

v_call	d_call	j_call	clone_size	cdr3_nt	cdr3_aa
TRBV7-9	TRBD1	TRBJ1-6	.	TGTGCCAGCAGCTGGGGACAGCTTTACAGCTCCTATAATTCACCCCTCCACTTT	CASSWGQLYSSYNSPLHF
TRBV7-3	TRBD2	TRBJ2-1	few	TGTGCCAGCAGCGGCTGGACTAGCCCCTACAATGAGCAGTTCTTC	CASSGWTSPYNEQFF
TRBV9	TRBD1	TRBJ1-2	.	TGTGCCAGCAGCCCTTCCTTCCGGAAAACAGGGGGCAACTATGGCTACACCTTC	CASSPSFRKTGGNYGYTF
TRBV13	.	TRBJ2-7	.	TGTGCCAGCAGCTCCACGTACGGACAGGGAGGGTACGAGCAGTACTTC	CASSSTYGQGGYEQYF
TRBV28	TRBD2	TRBJ2-7	.	TGTGCCAGCAATAAGGGACTAATCGTCTACGAGCAGTACTTC	CASNKGLIVYEQYF
TRBV7-2	.	TRBJ1-2	few	TGTGCCAGCAGCTTAAGGTTTGGGAGAAAAGGGGGTGCTAACTATGGCTACACCTTC	CASSLRFGRKGGANYGYTF
TRBV5-1	.	TRBJ1-1	.	TGCGCCAGCAGAGTTCGGTTAGGGGTCAACACTGAAGCTTTCTTT	CASRVRLGVNTEAFF
TRBV28	TRBD2	TRBJ2-7	.	TGTGCCACAACGTGGGCTAGCGGGAGTATTTACGAGCAGTACTTC	CATTWASGSIYEQYF
TRBV11-2	TRBD2	TRBJ2-2	.	TGTGCCAGCAGCCCAATGTGGCGGGAGGGAACGAACACCGGGGAGCTGTTTTTT	CASSPMWREGTNTGELFF
TRBV12-5	TRBD2	TRBJ2-1	.	TGTGCTAGTGGTTTGATGGGGGAGGGCCTAGATGAGCAGTTCTTC	CASGLMGEGLDEQFF
TRBV30	.	TRBJ2-3	once	TGTGCCTGGAGTGTACGCGGGGAAGGTGATACGCAGTATTTT	CAWSVRGEGDTQYF
TRBV27	TRBD1	TRBJ1-6	.	TGTGCCAGCAGTTTGGGGGACAGTCCCAATTCACCCCTCCACTTT	CASSLGDSPNSPLHF
TRBV2	.	TRBJ2-1	.	TGTGCCAGCAGTGTATCGTGGGGCCCTTACAATGAGCAGTTCTTC	CASSVSWGPYNEQFF
TRBV7-6	TRBD2	TRBJ2-7	.	TGTGCCAGCAGCTTAGCGCGGGGGGATACCCTCTCCTACGAGCAGTACTTC	CASSLARGDTLSYEQYF
TRBV9	.	TRBJ2-2	.	TGTGCCAGTCAGGGCCCAGGCCCGAACACCGGGGAGCTGTTTTTT	CASQGPGPNTGELFF
TRBV28	.	TRBJ2-7	.	TGTGCCAGCAGAAGGGACACCCTCTACGAGCAGTACTTC	CASRRDTLYEQYF
TRBV7-2	.	TRBJ2-6	.	TGTGCCAGCAGAGGGGGGGGACGTGTCCTGACTTTC	CASRGGGRVLTF
TRBV28	.	TRBJ1-2	.	TGTGCCAGCAGCCCACTCCAAGATGGCTACACCTTC	CASSPLQDGYTF
TRBV25-1	.	TRBJ1-1	few	TGTGCCAGCAGTGACCCATCCCTGGGGGGGAACACTGAAGCTTTCTTT	CASSDPSLGGNTEAFF
TRBV5-1	.	TRBJ2-5	.	TGCGCCAGCAAGTTAGTTGGCGGGCCCCTAGAGACCCAGTACTTC	CASKLVGGPLETQYF
TRBV28	TRBD1	TRBJ2-7	.	TGTGCCAGCAGTTTTGGACAGGGAGGATCCTACGAGCAGTACTTC	CASSFGQGGSYEQYF
TRBV7-8	TRBD2	TRBJ2-7	.	TGTGCCAGCAGCTTAGGGGTGACTAGCGGACCCTACGAGCAGTACTTC	CASSLGVTSGPYEQYF